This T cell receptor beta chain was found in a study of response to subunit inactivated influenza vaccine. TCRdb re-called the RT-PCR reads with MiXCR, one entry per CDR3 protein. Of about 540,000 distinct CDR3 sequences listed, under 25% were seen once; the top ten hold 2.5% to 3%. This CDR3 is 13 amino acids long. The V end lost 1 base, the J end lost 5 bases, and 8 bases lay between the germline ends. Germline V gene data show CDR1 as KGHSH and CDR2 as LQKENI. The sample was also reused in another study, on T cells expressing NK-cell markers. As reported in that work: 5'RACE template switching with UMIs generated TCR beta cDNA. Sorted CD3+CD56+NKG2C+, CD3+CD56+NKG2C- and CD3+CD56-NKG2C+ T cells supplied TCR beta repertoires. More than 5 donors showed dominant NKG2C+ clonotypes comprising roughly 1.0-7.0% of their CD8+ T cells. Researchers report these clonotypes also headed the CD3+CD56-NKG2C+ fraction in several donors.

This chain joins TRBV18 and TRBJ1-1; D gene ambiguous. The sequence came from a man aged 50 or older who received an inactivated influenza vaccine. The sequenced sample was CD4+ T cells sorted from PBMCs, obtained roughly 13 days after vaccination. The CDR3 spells CASSPQGRTEAFF. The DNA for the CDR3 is TGTGCCAGCTCACCACAAGGGAGGACTGAAGCTTTCTTT.